Given below is one TCR beta chain in context. The antigen remains undetermined. The data were obtained in a study of cytomegalovirus exposure and HLA in healthy donors. Overall study findings and caveats: Researchers left out some V segments, among them TRBV6-2 and TRBV6-3, as indistinguishable. Analysis performed later found 15,000 or so TCR beta sequences associated with HLA alleles at 0.05 false discovery rate.

In the PCR, 60 Vbeta and 13 Jbeta primers were used. Sequencing was performed with immunoSEQ multiplex PCR; in TCRdb, only in-frame clones are kept and a portion is missing. The table records about 180,000 clones, about four fifths of them present only once. V lost 5 bases and J 2 bases, leaving 9 bases between the germline ends. From germline, CDR1 is SGHNT and CDR2 YENEEA. The CDR3 length is 13 residues. The chain joins TRBV11-3 to TRBJ1-1; D uncertain. The sequencing input was PBMCs. The receptor was isolated from a woman aged 50 to 60 in good health and CMV-seropositive. The CDR3 is CASSPRHNTEAFF. CDR3 DNA: TGTGCCAGCAGCCCCAGACACAACACTGAAGCTTTCTTT. The complete variable domain, with remaining parts taken from reference TRBV11-3 and TRBJ1-1, reads EAGVVQSPRYKIIEKKQPVAFWCNPISGHNTLYWYLQNLGQGPELLIRYENEEAVDDSQLPKDRFSAERLKGVDSTLKIQPAELGDSAVYLCASSPRHNTEAFFGQGTRLTVV.